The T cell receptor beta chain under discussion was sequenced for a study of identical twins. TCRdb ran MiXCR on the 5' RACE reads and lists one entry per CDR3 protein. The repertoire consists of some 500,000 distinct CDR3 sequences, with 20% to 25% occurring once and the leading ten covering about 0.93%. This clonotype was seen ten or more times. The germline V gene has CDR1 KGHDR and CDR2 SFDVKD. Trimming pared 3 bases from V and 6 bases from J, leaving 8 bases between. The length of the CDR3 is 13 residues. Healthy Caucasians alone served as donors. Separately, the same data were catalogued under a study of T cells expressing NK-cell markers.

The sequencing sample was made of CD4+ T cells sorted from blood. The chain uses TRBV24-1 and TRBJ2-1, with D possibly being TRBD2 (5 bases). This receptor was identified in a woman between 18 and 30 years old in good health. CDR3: CATSDPRGNEQFF. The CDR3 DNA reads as TGTGCCACCAGTGATCCCCGGGGCAATGAGCAGTTCTTC.